This T cell receptor beta chain was documented in a study of cytomegalovirus exposure and HLA in healthy donors. Regarding the study as a whole: A later analysis reported that several of the most significant clusters appeared to be linked to common viral pathogens, among them Epstein-Barr virus. Compared with the roughly 670-donor mean, an Asian-associated ancestry cluster reportedly had fewer N-insertions, according to a later analysis. As was reported, the HLA-A and HLA-B alleles of most subjects were accurately predicted from TCR beta sequences. Later on, a genetic analysis was performed. It linked a missense variant in DCLRE1C with V- and J-gene trimming of TCR beta.

Trimming pared 5 bases from V and 6 bases from J, leaving 17 bases between. The CDR3 length is 14 residues. Germline CDR1 reads SGHVS; CDR2 reads FNYEAQ. About this clone itself: The antigen is not known.

Use of 60 Vbeta and 13 Jbeta primers characterized the PCR. Sequencing was performed with immunoSEQ multiplex PCR; in TCRdb, only in-frame clones are kept and a portion is missing. Its clone listing holds roughly 65,000 clones. Source material: PBMCs. The V and J genes are TRBV7-6 and TRBJ2-7; TRBD1 is a possible D gene (5 bases). This receptor was obtained from a boy aged 5-17 years in good health and CMV-seronegative. CDR3 DNA: TGTGCCAGCAGCCTCGACAGTACTTTTAGCGAGCAGTACTTC. Amino acids: CASSLDSTFSEQYF.